The 5 T cell receptor beta chains below come from one sample, sequenced in a study of blood T cell repertoires in COVID-19. Assay: immunoSEQ multiplex PCR; the TCRdb copy retains only in-frame clones and omits some. The sample lists 97,000 or so clones, 90% occurring once. Sequencing was carried out using peripheral blood. The receptors stem from a man in his fifties with acute or convalescent COVID-19.

V and J are TRBV5-1 and TRBJ1-4, with 9 positions matching TRBD1. Germline-derived CDR1 and CDR2 are SGHRS and YFSETQ. The junction had 11 bases not matched to a gene; V was cut back by 0 bases and J by 8 bases. The CDR3 loop spans 17 amino acids. The CDR3 sequence: CASSLGRRDRVKEKLFF. DNA of the CDR3: TGCGCCAGCAGCTTGGGCCGGCGGGACAGGGTAAAGGAAAAACTGTTTTTT.

V usage is TRBV6-2 or TRBV6-3 and J usage is TRBJ2-5, with D perhaps matching TRBD2 (7 bases). The ends were cut back, 0 bases at V and 5 bases at J, with 16 bases in the middle. CDR1 MNHEY and CDR2 SVGEGT come from the germline V gene. CDR3 length: 16 amino acids. The CDR3 loop reads CASSYSARGREETQYF. CDR3 sequence (DNA): TGTGCCAGCAGTTACTCCGCGCGGGGGCGGGAGGAGACCCAGTACTTC.

This rearrangement joins TRBV11-2 to TRBJ1-2, with a tentative D call TRBD1 (6 bases). Trimming pared 4 bases from V and 4 bases from J, leaving 19 bases between. Germline CDR1 reads SGHAT; CDR2 reads FQNNGV. The CDR3 is 16 residues long. In nucleotides, the CDR3 is TGTGCCAGCAGCTCACTCCGGACAGAACCACTCTATGGCTACACCTTC. This codes for CASSSLRTEPLYGYTF.

The rearrangement links TRBV7-2 to TRBJ1-1; tentatively, D is TRBD1 (5 bases). Trimming shortened V by 2 bases and J by 1 base, and 8 bases separated the two germline ends. The V gene's germline CDR1 is SGHTA and CDR2 FQGNSA. This CDR3 is 14 amino acids long. The chain's CDR3 is CASSLTGSNTEAFF. The CDR3 DNA sequence: TGTGCCAGCAGCTTAACAGGTTCGAACACTGAAGCTTTCTTT. The full variable domain, in which reference TRBV7-2 and TRBJ1-1 provide the parts outside the CDR3, is GAGVSQSPSNKVTEKGKDVELRCDPISGHTALYWYRQSLGQGLEFLIYFQGNSAPDKSGLPSDRFSAERTGGSVSTLTIQRTQQEDSAVYLCASSLTGSNTEAFFGQGTRLTVV.

On this clone itself: Other DNA sequences of this sample code for an identical CDR3. The chain employs TRBV2 and TRBJ2-7, with a tentative D call TRBD2 (5 bases). CDR3 length equals 12 residues. Trimming took off 6 bases at V and 2 bases at J, with 8 bases between the two ends. Looked up from germline, CDR1 is SNHLY and CDR2 is FYNNEI. CDR3: CASSAGTYEQYF. The CDR3 region has the DNA TGTGCCAGCAGCGCCGGGACCTACGAGCAGTACTTC.